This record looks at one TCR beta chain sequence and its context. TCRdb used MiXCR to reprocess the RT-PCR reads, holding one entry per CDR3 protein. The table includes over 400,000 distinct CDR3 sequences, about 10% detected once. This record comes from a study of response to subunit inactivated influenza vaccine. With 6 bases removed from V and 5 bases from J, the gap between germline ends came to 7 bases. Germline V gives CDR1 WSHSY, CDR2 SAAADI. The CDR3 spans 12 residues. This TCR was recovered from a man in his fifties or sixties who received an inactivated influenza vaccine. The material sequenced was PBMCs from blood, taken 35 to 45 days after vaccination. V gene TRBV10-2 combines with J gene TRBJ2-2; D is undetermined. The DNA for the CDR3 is TGCGCCAGCAGCCCCATGACCGGGGAGCTGTTTTTT. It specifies CASSPMTGELFF.